The next 23 T cell receptor beta chains were all read from a single sample in a study of cytomegalovirus exposure and HLA in healthy donors. PCR used 60 Vbeta primers and 13 Jbeta primers. The table came from immunoSEQ multiplex PCR; TCRdb's copy has only in-frame clones and leaves some out. The table lists about 200,000 clones, around 73% of them singletons. Sequenced sample: PBMCs. These receptors all stem from a male donor in good health and CMV-seronegative.

This clone has more than one count but fewer than ten. This sample also contains other DNA sequences that code for the same CDR3. This rearrangement joins TRBV10-1 to TRBJ1-5, with a possible D match to TRBD1 (6 bases). Trimming removed 6 bases from V and 6 bases from J, with 9 bases in between. Germline V gene lookup returns CDR1 WNHNN and CDR2 SYGVQD (reference sequence). CDR3 size: 12 residues. CDR3 bases: TGCGCCAGCAGCCAACAGGGTCAGCCCCAGCATTTT. Its translation is CASSQQGQPQHF.

A single count supports this clone. This rearrangement joins TRBV7-3 to TRBJ2-1, with D possibly matching TRBD2 (6 bases). The germline gives CDR1 SGHTA, CDR2 FQGTGA. The CDR3 totals 14 residues. Deletions cut 3 bases from V and 3 bases from J, with 9 bases between. Written as DNA, the CDR3 is TGTGCCAGCAGCTTTTCGGGAGACTACAATGAGCAGTTCTTC. Encoded protein: CASSFSGDYNEQFF.

The J gene is TRBJ2-1, the V gene TRBV19; D is uncertain. V lost 3 bases to trimming and J lost 4 bases, with 7 bases between them. The CDR3 sequence is 13 residues long. Germline V gives CDR1 LNHDA, CDR2 SQIVND (reference sequence). The CDR3 sequence: CASSMSPYNEQFF. The CDR3 nucleotides read TGTGCCAGTAGTATGAGCCCTTACAATGAGCAGTTCTTC.

This chain connects TRBV5-1 to TRBJ2-1; D not resolved. Germline CDR1 and CDR2: SGHRS and YFSETQ. Trimming stripped 5 bases from V and 9 bases from J, with 12 bases between. The CDR3 contains 12 residues. CDR3 amino acids: CASSRISGEQFF. CDR3 in DNA: TGCGCCAGCAGTCGAATCTCAGGTGAGCAGTTCTTC.

A note on this clone: An end of the junction does not agree with germline; a read error may underlie this. The rearrangement links TRBV4-1 to TRBJ2-3; no clear D. Germline V lookup: CDR1 MGHRA, CDR2 YSYEKL. CDR3 size: 16 residues. CDR3 in DNA: TGCGCCAGCGGCCAAGATTCGGCGGCTAGCACAGATACGCAGTATTTT. It codes for CASGQDSAASTDTQYF.

CDR3 nucleotide sequence: TGTGCCAGCAGCCCAACATCGGGGAGACCCTACAATGAGCAGTTCTTC. This encodes CASSPTSGRPYNEQFF. The V gene is TRBV5-4, the J gene TRBJ2-1, with D possibly TRBD2 on 5 matching bases. This CDR3 has 16 residues. V lost 4 bases and J lost 2, with 16 bases in between. Germline V gives CDR1 SGHNT, CDR2 YYREEE (reference sequence).

J is TRBJ1-2 and V is TRBV5-6, with D perhaps TRBD1 (5 bases). With 4 bases removed from V and 8 bases from J, the gap between germline ends came to 15 bases. Germline lookup yields CDR1 SGHDT and CDR2 YYEEEE. The CDR3 spans 13 residues. The CDR3 spells CASSIRGGEGYTF. DNA for the CDR3: TGTGCCAGCAGCATACGGGGGGGAGAAGGCTACACCTTC. The whole variable domain, filled in from reference TRBV5-6 and TRBJ1-2, reads DAGVTQSPTHLIKTRGQQVTLRCSPKSGHDTVSWYQQALGQGPQFIFQYYEEEERQRGNFPDRFSGHQFPNYSSELNVNALLLGDSALYLCASSIRGGEGYTFGSGTRLTVV.

This clone was observed once. The V and J genes are TRBV19 and TRBJ1-2, with D perhaps TRBD1 (5 bases). The germline V gene has CDR1 LNHDA and CDR2 SQIVND (reference sequence). V lost 3 bases to trimming and J lost 0 bases, with 17 bases between them. This CDR3 is built from 17 residues. DNA for the CDR3: TGTGCCAGTAGTATCGGGGGATCTCGGTCATCTAACTATGGCTACACCTTC. Residues: CASSIGGSRSSNYGYTF.

The chain combines TRBV29-1 with TRBJ1-3; the D is unclear. The CDR3 spans 12 residues. Germline V lookup: CDR1 SQVTM, CDR2 ANQGSEA. V lost 4 bases and J 0 bases, leaving 4 bases between the germline ends. CDR3 residues: CSVGNSGNTIYF. The CDR3 DNA follows: TGCAGCGTTGGTAACTCTGGAAACACCATATATTTT.

This chain links TRBV18 with TRBJ2-3, with TRBD2 identical over 9 bases. CDR1 and CDR2 (germline): KGHSH, LQKENI. The J segment lost 3 bases and the V segment lost 5 bases, leaving 6 bases of the junction unmatched. CDR3 length: 15 amino acids. CDR3 in amino acids: CASSIAGVSTDTQYF. In nucleotides, the CDR3 is TGTGCCAGCTCAATAGCGGGAGTGTCGACAGATACGCAGTATTTT.

The chain employs TRBV27 and TRBJ2-5; TRBD2 matches 8 bases. Germline CDR1 MNHEY, CDR2 SMNVEV (reference sequence). The CDR3 has 15 residues. V was clipped by 4 bases and J by 5 bases; unmatched bases: 9. CDR3 amino acids: CASSSLAVGGETQYF. The CDR3, as DNA: TGTGCCAGCAGTTCACTAGCGGTGGGGGGGGAGACCCAGTACTTC.

The chain combines TRBV29-1 with TRBJ1-3, with D possibly being TRBD1 (5 bases). The CDR3 covers 14 residues. Germline V lookup: CDR1 SQVTM, CDR2 ANQGSEA. V was shortened by 7 bases and J by 1 base, with 14 bases between the two germline ends. CDR3 bases: TGCAGCGCCGCAGGGTTCTGGTCTGGAAACACCATATATTTT. Residues: CSAAGFWSGNTIYF. Combining the CDR3 with reference TRBV29-1 and TRBJ1-3 gives the whole variable domain SAVISQKPSRDICQRGTSLTIQCQVDSQVTMMFWYRQQPGQSLTLIATANQGSEATYESGFVIDKFPISRPNLTFSTLTVSNMSPEDSSIYLCSAAGFWSGNTIYFGEGSWLTVV.

The V and J genes are TRBV5-1 and TRBJ1-1; D not certain. The V end lost 0 bases, the J end lost 0 bases, and 9 bases lay between the germline ends. The germline V gene encodes CDR1 SGHRS and CDR2 YFSETQ. The CDR3 contains 15 residues. The CDR3 loop is CASSLVSSLNTEAFF. The CDR3 bases are TGCGCCAGCAGCTTGGTTAGTTCCCTGAACACTGAAGCTTTCTTT. Full variable domain (rest looked up from reference TRBV5-1 and TRBJ1-1): KAGVTQTPRYLIKTRGQQVTLSCSPISGHRSVSWYQQTPGQGLQFLFEYFSETQRNKGNFPGRFSGRQFSNSRSEMNVSTLELGDSALYLCASSLVSSLNTEAFFGQGTRLTVV.

The gene calls are TRBV5-1 and TRBJ2-2, with D perhaps TRBD2 (5 bases). Germline V gene data show CDR1 as SGHRS and CDR2 as YFSETQ. CDR3 length equals 13 residues. V lost 0 bases and J 6 bases, leaving 6 bases between the germline ends. The CDR3 loop is CASSLEGAGELFF. CDR3 nucleotide sequence: TGCGCCAGCAGCTTGGAGGGAGCCGGGGAGCTGTTTTTT.

This chain joins TRBV19 and TRBJ2-1; TRBD2 matches 8 bases. The CDR3 is 15 residues long. Germline values: CDR1 LNHDA, CDR2 SQIVND (reference sequence). J gave up 3 bases and V 7 bases, and 8 bases lay outside the gene matches. DNA for the CDR3: TGTGCCAGTACCCCACTAGCGGTTAACTACAATGAGCAGTTCTTC. Translated, it gives CASTPLAVNYNEQFF.

The chain is built from TRBV6-5 and TRBJ2-2, with unresolved D. Germline CDR1 MNHEY, CDR2 SVGAGI. Trimming left V 8 bases short and J 3 bases short, with 7 bases between. The CDR3 totals 12 residues. DNA of the CDR3: TGTGCCAGCGGGCGAGACACCGGGGAGCTGTTTTTT. Its protein is CASGRDTGELFF.

The rearrangement links TRBV7-9 to TRBJ2-5; D is possibly TRBD2 (7 bases). The CDR3 length is 16 residues. V was cut by 5 bases and J by 5 bases, with 21 bases left in between. Germline assignment: CDR1 SEHNR and CDR2 FQNEAQ (reference sequence). The CDR3 sequence is CASSPPGGGVRETQYF. DNA for the CDR3: TGTGCCAGCAGCCCACCGGGGGGCGGGGTGCGGGAGACCCAGTACTTC.

This chain connects TRBV5-1 to TRBJ2-1; TRBD1 matches 10 bases. Germline V gene sequence: CDR1 SGHRS, CDR2 YFSETQ. The CDR3 length is 14 residues. J was trimmed by 8 bases and V by 1 base; bases with no gene match: 3. CDR3: CASSLRQGAYEQFF. In DNA, the CDR3 is TGCGCCAGCAGCTTGAGACAGGGGGCCTATGAGCAGTTCTTC. The full variable domain, with the rest looked up from reference TRBV5-1 and TRBJ2-1, is KAGVTQTPRYLIKTRGQQVTLSCSPISGHRSVSWYQQTPGQGLQFLFEYFSETQRNKGNFPGRFSGRQFSNSRSEMNVSTLELGDSALYLCASSLRQGAYEQFFGPGTRLTVL.

This clone was detected only once. The chain has TRBV19 and TRBJ1-1; 8 bases agree with TRBD1. V gave up 4 bases and J gave up 0 bases; unmatched junction bases: 7. The CDR3 covers 16 residues. Germline CDR1 LNHDA, CDR2 SQIVND (reference sequence). The CDR3 nucleotides are TGTGCCAGTAGTAGTGGGACAGGCCGTTTGAACACTGAAGCTTTCTTT. As protein: CASSSGTGRLNTEAFF.

The gene calls are TRBV18 and TRBJ1-3; D unclear. The CDR3 runs 14 residues. Germline loops: CDR1 KGHSH, CDR2 LQKENI. Trimming stripped 0 bases from V and 7 bases from J, with 10 bases between. The CDR3 DNA reads as TGTGCCAGCTCACCACCTGCTAATCGGAACACCATATATTTT. This codes for CASSPPANRNTIYF.

This clone came up a few times. The chain employs TRBV19 and TRBJ1-1; TRBD1 might be the D (5 bases). V gave up 4 bases and J gave up 9 bases, with 12 bases separating them. In germline, CDR1 is LNHDA, CDR2 SQIVND (reference sequence). The CDR3 extends over 12 amino acids. In nucleotides, the CDR3 is TGTGCCAGTAGTAAAGCAGGGAACCAAGCTTTCTTT. Its translation: CASSKAGNQAFF.

V and J are TRBV19 and TRBJ2-1; D possibly corresponds to TRBD2 (6 bases). V dropped 3 bases and J dropped 6 bases, with 12 bases sitting between them. There are 14 residues in the CDR3. From germline, CDR1 is LNHDA and CDR2 SQIVND (reference sequence). The CDR3 loop reads CASSIIQGGNEQFF. The CDR3 nucleotides read TGTGCCAGTAGTATTATTCAGGGAGGCAATGAGCAGTTCTTC. The complete variable domain, with remaining parts taken from reference TRBV19 and TRBJ2-1, reads DGGITQSPKYLFRKEGQNVTLSCEQNLNHDAMYWYRQDPGQGLRLIYYSQIVNDFQKGDIAEGYSVSREKKESFPLTVTSAQKNPTAFYLCASSIIQGGNEQFFGPGTRLTVL.

This chain uses TRBV23-1 with TRBJ2-4; possible D gene TRBD2, 6 bases. TRBV23-1 carries the ORF label, with uncertain function. This CDR3 has 15 amino acids. Trimming shortened V by 6 bases and J by 0 bases, and 12 bases separated the two germline ends. CDR3 coding DNA: TGCGCCAGCAGATCTCAGGGACTAGCCAAAAACATTCAGTACTTC. It yields the protein CASRSQGLAKNIQYF.